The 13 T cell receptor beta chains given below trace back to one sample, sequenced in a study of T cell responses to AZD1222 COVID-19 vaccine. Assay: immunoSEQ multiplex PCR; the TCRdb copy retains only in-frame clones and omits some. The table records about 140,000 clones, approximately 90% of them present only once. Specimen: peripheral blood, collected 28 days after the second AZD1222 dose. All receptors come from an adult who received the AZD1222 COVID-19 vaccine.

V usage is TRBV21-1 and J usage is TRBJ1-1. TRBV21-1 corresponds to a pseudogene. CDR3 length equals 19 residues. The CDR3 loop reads CASSKDPTGGVLVGTEAFF. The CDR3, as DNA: TGTGCCAGCAGCAAAGACCCTACCGGGGGGGTTCTAGTCGGAACTGAAGCTTTCTTT.

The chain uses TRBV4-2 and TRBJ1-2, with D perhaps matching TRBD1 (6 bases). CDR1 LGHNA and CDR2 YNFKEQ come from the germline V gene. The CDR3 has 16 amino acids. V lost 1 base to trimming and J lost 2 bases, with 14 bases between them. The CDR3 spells CASSQGNRDMNYGYTF. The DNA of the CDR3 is TGTGCCAGCAGCCAAGGGAATCGGGACATGAACTATGGCTACACCTTC.

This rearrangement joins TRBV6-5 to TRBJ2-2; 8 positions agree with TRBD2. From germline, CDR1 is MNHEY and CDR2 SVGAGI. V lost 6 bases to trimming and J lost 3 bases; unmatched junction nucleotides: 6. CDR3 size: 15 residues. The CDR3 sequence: CASSRGGAHTGELFF. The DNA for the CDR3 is TGTGCCAGCAGCCGGGGGGGGGCGCACACCGGGGAGCTGTTTTTT.

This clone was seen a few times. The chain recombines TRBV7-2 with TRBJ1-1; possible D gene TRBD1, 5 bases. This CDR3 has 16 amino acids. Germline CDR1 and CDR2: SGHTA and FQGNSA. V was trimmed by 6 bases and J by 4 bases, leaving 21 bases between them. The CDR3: CASRNRASGGGTEAFF. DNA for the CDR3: TGTGCCAGCAGGAACAGAGCGAGTGGGGGGGGCACTGAAGCTTTCTTT.

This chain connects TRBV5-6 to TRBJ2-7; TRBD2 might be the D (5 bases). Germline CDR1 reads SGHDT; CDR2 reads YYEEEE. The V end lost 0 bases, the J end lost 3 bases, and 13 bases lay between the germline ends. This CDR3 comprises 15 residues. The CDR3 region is CASSLALGAGYEQYF. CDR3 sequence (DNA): TGTGCCAGCAGCTTGGCTTTAGGTGCGGGCTACGAGCAGTACTTC.

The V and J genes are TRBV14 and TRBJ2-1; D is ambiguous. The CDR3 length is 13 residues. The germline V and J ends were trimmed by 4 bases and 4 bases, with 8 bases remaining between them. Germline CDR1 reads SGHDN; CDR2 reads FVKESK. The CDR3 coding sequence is TGTGCCAGCAGCCGCGACGGATACAATGAGCAGTTCTTC. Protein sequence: CASSRDGYNEQFF.

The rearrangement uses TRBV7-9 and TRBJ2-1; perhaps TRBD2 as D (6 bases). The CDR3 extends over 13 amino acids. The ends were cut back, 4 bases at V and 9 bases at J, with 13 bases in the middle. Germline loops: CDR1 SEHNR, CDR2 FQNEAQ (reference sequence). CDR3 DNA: TGTGCCAGCAGCTCCTTTTCTAGCGCTGAGCAGTTCTTC. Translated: CASSSFSSAEQFF. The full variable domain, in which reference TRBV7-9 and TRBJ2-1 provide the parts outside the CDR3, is DTGVSQNPRHKITKRGQNVTFRCDPISEHNRLYWYRQTLGQGPEFLTYFQNEAQLEKSRLLSDRFSAERPKGSFSTLEIQRTEQGDSAMYLCASSSFSSAEQFFGPGTRLTVL.

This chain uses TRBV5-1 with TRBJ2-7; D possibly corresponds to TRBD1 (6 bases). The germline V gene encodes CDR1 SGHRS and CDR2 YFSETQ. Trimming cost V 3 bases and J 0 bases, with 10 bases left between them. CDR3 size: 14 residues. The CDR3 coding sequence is TGCGCCAGCAGCTCGGACAGCACCTCCTACGAGCAGTACTTC. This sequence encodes CASSSDSTSYEQYF.

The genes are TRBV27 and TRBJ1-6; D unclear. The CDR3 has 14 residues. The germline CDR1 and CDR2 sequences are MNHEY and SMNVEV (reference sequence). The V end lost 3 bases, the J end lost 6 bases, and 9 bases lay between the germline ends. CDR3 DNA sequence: TGTGCCAGCAGTTTGGGCACGGGTAATTCACCCCTCCACTTT. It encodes CASSLGTGNSPLHF.

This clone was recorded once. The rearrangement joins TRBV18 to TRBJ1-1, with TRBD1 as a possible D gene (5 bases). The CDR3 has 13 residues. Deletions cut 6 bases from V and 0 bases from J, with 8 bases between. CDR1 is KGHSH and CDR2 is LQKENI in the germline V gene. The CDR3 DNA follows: TGTGCCAGCTCTCAGGACATGAACACTGAAGCTTTCTTT. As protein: CASSQDMNTEAFF.

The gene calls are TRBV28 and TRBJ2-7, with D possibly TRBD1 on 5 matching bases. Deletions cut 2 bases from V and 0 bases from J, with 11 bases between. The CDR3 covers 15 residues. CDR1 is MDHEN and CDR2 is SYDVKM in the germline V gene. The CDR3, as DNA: TGTGCCAGCAGTTTAATGGGGCTAAGCTCCTACGAGCAGTACTTC. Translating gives CASSLMGLSSYEQYF.

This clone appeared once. The CDR3 reads CASSPRRDTQYF. In DNA, the CDR3 is TGTGCCAGCAGCCCGCGGAGGGATACGCAGTATTTT. The chain combines TRBV11-2 with TRBJ2-3; weak D call: TRBD2 (5 bases). V was pared by 5 bases and J by 6 bases, with 9 bases between. The V gene's germline CDR1 is SGHAT and CDR2 FQNNGV. This CDR3 region has 12 residues.

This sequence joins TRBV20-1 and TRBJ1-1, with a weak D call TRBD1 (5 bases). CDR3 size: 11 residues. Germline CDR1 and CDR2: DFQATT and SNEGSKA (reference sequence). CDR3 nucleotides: TGCACGGTCCAAGGGGACACTGAAGCTTTCTTT. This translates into CTVQGDTEAFF.